Below, 28 T cell receptor beta chains from the same sample are listed, as sequenced in a study of blood T cell repertoires in COVID-19. The assay was immunoSEQ multiplex PCR, and TCRdb's table has in-frame clones only and misses some. The table has 200,000 to 300,000 clones, around four fifths seen once; the top ten hold 12%. The sequenced sample consisted of peripheral blood. These receptors were taken from a woman aged 55-69 years with active or convalescent COVID-19.

This sequence joins TRBV30 and TRBJ1-2, with 7 bases that match TRBD1. The CDR3 consists of 14 residues. V was clipped by 3 bases and J by 2 bases; unmatched bases: 6. CDR1 and CDR2 (germline): GTSNPN, SVGIG (reference sequence). The CDR3 reads CAWSPPGQNYGYTF. The CDR3 region has the DNA TGTGCCTGGAGCCCCCCGGGACAGAACTATGGCTACACCTTC.

V and J are TRBV28 and TRBJ1-5; the D gene is possibly TRBD1 (5 bases). CDR3 length: 16 amino acids. The germline V gene has CDR1 MDHEN and CDR2 SYDVKM. Deletions cut 7 bases from V and 4 bases from J, with 20 bases between. CDR3 protein: CASNRGEGGENQPQHF. The CDR3 DNA follows: TGTGCCAGCAACAGAGGGGAGGGCGGGGAAAATCAGCCCCAGCATTTT.

This sequence joins TRBV9 and TRBJ2-3; tentatively, D is TRBD1 (5 bases). V dropped 0 bases and J dropped 2 bases, with 13 bases sitting between them. Germline CDR1 reads SGDLS; CDR2 reads YYNGEE. This CDR3 region has 16 residues. CDR3 amino acids: CASSVGGRPPTDTQYF. Here the CDR3 DNA reads TGTGCCAGCAGCGTAGGGGGCCGACCGCCCACAGATACGCAGTATTTT.

The chain has TRBV6-5 and TRBJ2-1, with TRBD1 matching over 7 bases. Germline V lookup: CDR1 MNHEY, CDR2 SVGAGI. CDR3 length: 14 residues. Trimming at V came to 5 bases and at J to 8 bases, leaving 9 bases not matched to a gene. The CDR3 sequence is CASSRDRVGYEQFF. The CDR3 DNA sequence: TGTGCCAGCAGTAGAGACAGGGTAGGGTATGAGCAGTTCTTC.

In this sample, this clone turned up once. This rearrangement joins TRBV29-1 to TRBJ2-3; perhaps TRBD2 as D (6 bases). With 4 bases removed from V and 2 bases from J, the gap between germline ends came to 13 bases. CDR3 length equals 14 residues. Germline V gives CDR1 SQVTM, CDR2 ANQGSEA. CDR3 DNA: TGCAGCGTTGTGGCGGGGCCGAACACAGATACGCAGTATTTT. Protein sequence: CSVVAGPNTDTQYF.

The chain recombines TRBV6-2 or TRBV6-3 with TRBJ2-5, with 12 bases aligning to TRBD2. The J segment lost 6 bases and the V segment lost 6 bases, leaving 8 bases of the junction unmatched. This CDR3 is 15 amino acids long. The germline CDR1 and CDR2 sequences are MNHEY and SVGEGT. This CDR3 reads CASRPSGGAVQTQYF. The CDR3 DNA sequence: TGTGCCAGCAGGCCTAGCGGGGGGGCCGTACAGACCCAGTACTTC.

The chain employs TRBV21-1 and TRBJ1-5; the table's D call, TRBD1, was not checked against the DNA. TRBV21-1 represents a pseudogene. This CDR3 region has 15 residues. CDR3 coding DNA: TGTGCCAGCAGCCGCCCAACAGGGGGGTTTCAGCCCCAGCATTTT. Protein product: CASSRPTGGFQPQHF.

The rearrangement joins TRBV18 to TRBJ2-2; D not certain. The V and J ends lost 2 bases and 7 bases respectively, with 11 bases between them. Germline V gives CDR1 KGHSH, CDR2 LQKENI. The CDR3 spans 14 residues. CDR3 in amino acids: CASSPATRNGELFF. The CDR3 region has the DNA TGTGCCAGCTCACCAGCCACAAGAAACGGGGAGCTGTTTTTT.

The J gene is TRBJ2-2, the V gene TRBV7-2, with D tentatively TRBD2 (7 bases). The CDR3 is made up of 17 amino acids. Trimming left V 0 bases short and J 0 bases short, with 11 bases between. Germline lookup yields CDR1 SGHTA and CDR2 FQGNSA. CDR3: CASSLAAGASNTGELFF. CDR3 in DNA: TGTGCCAGCAGCTTAGCGGCGGGGGCCTCGAACACCGGGGAGCTGTTTTTT.

This sequence joins TRBV6-6 and TRBJ2-5; TRBD1 matches 9 bases. There are 14 residues in the CDR3. V dropped 5 bases and J dropped 5; count of bases not matched to a gene: 6. Germline V gene data show CDR1 as MNHNY and CDR2 as SVGAGI (reference sequence). In nucleotides, the CDR3 is TGTGCCAGCAGTCCGACAGGGGGACGGGAGACCCAGTACTTC. This codes for CASSPTGGRETQYF.

The chain joins TRBV10-1 to TRBJ1-2; D is undetermined. V was trimmed by 5 bases and J by 2 bases, leaving 9 bases between them. The CDR3 is made up of 13 amino acids. Germline V gene sequence: CDR1 WNHNN, CDR2 SYGVQD (reference sequence). The CDR3 region is CASSSGLNYGYTF. The DNA for the CDR3 is TGCGCCAGCAGTTCGGGTCTCAACTATGGCTACACCTTC.

The chain links TRBV6-4 to TRBJ2-5, with 10 bases matching TRBD2. This CDR3 has 15 amino acids. The germline gives CDR1 MRHNA, CDR2 SNTAGT. The V gene end was trimmed by 3 bases and the J gene end by 2 bases; junction bases not matched to a gene: 3. As DNA, the CDR3 is TGTGCCAGCAGTGAGTCTAGCGGGGGACAAGAGACCCAGTACTTC. This sequence encodes CASSESSGGQETQYF.

Written as DNA, the CDR3 is TGTGCCAGCAGTTACTCGAGTCCCGGGGTTGGAAACACCATATATTTT. Its translation: CASSYSSPGVGNTIYF. This chain connects TRBV6-5 to TRBJ1-3; D uncertain. Trimming took off 0 bases at V and 3 bases at J, with 12 bases between the two ends. The CDR3 extends over 16 amino acids. Per the germline V gene, CDR1 is MNHEY and CDR2 is SVGAGI.

The chain joins TRBV3-1 (or the pseudogene TRBV3-2) to TRBJ1-1, with D maybe TRBD1 (5 bases). The CDR3 covers 14 residues. V gave up 0 bases and J gave up 6 bases, with 11 bases separating them. From germline, CDR1 is LGHDT and CDR2 YNNKEL (reference sequence). The CDR3 DNA reads as TGTGCCAGCAGCCAAGAGGGTGGGGGGTCTGAAGCTTTCTTT. Translated, it gives CASSQEGGGSEAFF.

This sequence joins TRBV6-5 and TRBJ1-1; TRBD1 matches 8 bases. This CDR3 spans 13 amino acids. The germline V gene encodes CDR1 MNHEY and CDR2 SVGAGI. With V trimmed by 5 bases and J by 10 bases, 9 bases remained unmatched. The DNA of the CDR3 is TGTGCCAGCAGTCCCGGACAGGGACGGAGAGCTTTCTTT. Its protein is CASSPGQGRRAFF.

V usage is TRBV7-9 and J usage is TRBJ2-5; 7 bases agree with TRBD2. The CDR3 totals 15 residues. V was clipped by 5 bases and J by 2 bases; unmatched bases: 8. Germline CDR1 is SEHNR and CDR2 is FQNEAQ (reference sequence). CDR3 in DNA: TGTGCCAGCAGCGCCTCGGGACTATTACAAGAGACCCAGTACTTC. Its protein is CASSASGLLQETQYF. The full variable domain, completed using reference TRBV7-9 and TRBJ2-5, is DTGVSQNPRHKITKRGQNVTFRCDPISEHNRLYWYRQTLGQGPEFLTYFQNEAQLEKSRLLSDRFSAERPKGSFSTLEIQRTEQGDSAMYLCASSASGLLQETQYFGPGTRLLVL.

Comments on this clone: Other DNA sequences in the sample encode the same CDR3. The chain has TRBV14 and TRBJ1-2, with D unclear. Trimming left V 2 bases short and J 3 bases short, with 10 bases between. This CDR3 contains 14 residues. Germline V lookup: CDR1 SGHDN, CDR2 FVKESK. The CDR3 nucleotides are TGTGCCAGCAGCCAAAAGGCGGGAGACTATGGCTACACCTTC. Amino acid sequence: CASSQKAGDYGYTF.

The V gene is TRBV7-9, the J gene TRBJ2-3, with TRBD2 matching over 12 bases. With V trimmed by 2 bases and J by 1 base, 7 bases remained unmatched. The germline gives CDR1 SEHNR, CDR2 FQNEAQ (reference sequence). The CDR3 consists of 18 residues. Here the CDR3 reads CASSLFMGLAGRTDTQYF. The DNA for the CDR3 is TGTGCCAGCAGCTTATTTATGGGACTAGCGGGCCGCACAGATACGCAGTATTTT.

The sample holds one count of this clone. The V call is TRBV6-1, the J call TRBJ2-1; 7 nucleotides align to TRBD1. CDR3 length equals 15 residues. V gave up 2 bases and J gave up 6 bases; unmatched junction bases: 7. Germline CDR1 is MNHNS and CDR2 is SASEGT. The CDR3 spells CASSEIGTDGNEQFF. The CDR3 nucleotides read TGTGCCAGCAGTGAAATCGGGACAGATGGCAATGAGCAGTTCTTC.

The chain joins TRBV7-6 to TRBJ1-1; the D gene is possibly TRBD1 (6 bases). CDR1 and CDR2 (germline): SGHVS, FNYEAQ. The V gene lost 5 bases and the J gene lost 2 bases, with 18 bases spanning the gap. CDR3 length: 16 residues. In DNA form, the CDR3 reads TGTGCCAGCAGCCCTCTTATCCTGGACAGTAACACTGAAGCTTTCTTT. This sequence encodes CASSPLILDSNTEAFF. Drawing the rest from reference TRBV7-6 and TRBJ1-1, the complete variable domain is GAGVSQSPRYKVTKRGQDVALRCDPISGHVSLYWYRQALGQGPEFLTYFNYEAQQDKSGLPNDRFSAERPEGSISTLTIQRTEQRDSAMYRCASSPLILDSNTEAFFGQGTRLTVV.

The chain carries TRBV7-3 and TRBJ2-1, with 8 bases identical to TRBD1. The CDR3 sequence is 14 residues long. The J segment lost 9 bases and the V segment lost 4 bases, leaving 8 bases of the junction unmatched. CDR1 and CDR2 (germline): SGHTA, FQGTGA. The CDR3 DNA follows: TGTGCCAGCAGCTCCGGACAGGGCTGGAGTGAGCAGTTCTTC. Residues: CASSSGQGWSEQFF.

The rearrangement joins TRBV30 to TRBJ1-6, with a tentative D call TRBD1 (6 bases). Germline V gives CDR1 GTSNPN, CDR2 SVGIG (reference sequence). The V end was cut by 1 base, the J end by 10 bases, with 17 bases between. The length of the CDR3 is 15 residues. The CDR3 here is CAWSGIQGLGSPLHF. The CDR3 bases are TGTGCCTGGAGTGGGATACAGGGTCTGGGGTCACCCCTCCACTTT.

This clone is a singleton in its sample. The chain recombines TRBV7-2 with TRBJ2-2, with 10 bases that match TRBD2. The germline gives CDR1 SGHTA, CDR2 FQGNSA. The CDR3 is made up of 16 amino acids. The J segment lost 5 bases and the V segment lost 1 base, leaving 4 bases of the junction unmatched. The CDR3 DNA reads TGTGCCAGCAGCTTAGGTCTAGCGGGGGTGACCGGGGAGCTGTTTTTT. Residues: CASSLGLAGVTGELFF.

V gene TRBV6-5 combines with J gene TRBJ1-1; D may be TRBD1 (5 bases). The ends were cut back, 2 bases at V and 6 bases at J, with 13 bases in the middle. The CDR3 loop spans 14 amino acids. From germline, CDR1 is MNHEY and CDR2 SVGAGI. The CDR3: CASSYAPWGAEAFF. DNA of the CDR3: TGTGCCAGCAGTTACGCGCCCTGGGGGGCTGAAGCTTTCTTT.

This chain connects TRBV18 to TRBJ2-1; TRBD2 matches 7 bases. The CDR3 has 16 residues. From germline, CDR1 is KGHSH and CDR2 LQKENI. The trim removed 0 bases at V and 1 base at J, leaving 3 bases unmatched. Here the CDR3 reads CASSPPSGASYNEQFF. The CDR3 DNA is TGTGCCAGCTCACCACCAAGCGGGGCGTCCTACAATGAGCAGTTCTTC.

The chain employs TRBV6-5 and TRBJ1-6; the D is unclear. The CDR3 sequence is 15 residues long. CDR1 MNHEY and CDR2 SVGAGI come from the germline V gene. Trimming removed 2 bases from V and 5 bases from J, with 10 bases in between. The CDR3 coding sequence is TGTGCCAGCAGTTACGCGGGTTCTAATAATTCACCCCTCCACTTT. This codes for CASSYAGSNNSPLHF.

This rearrangement joins TRBV7-2 to TRBJ2-1; D may be TRBD1 (6 bases). Between the trimmed V and J ends, which lost 0 bases and 7 bases, there was a span of 10 bases. The CDR3 is 14 amino acids. Germline CDR1 is SGHTA and CDR2 is FQGNSA. The DNA for the CDR3 is TGTGCCAGCAGCTTAGCGGGGGCCTTTAATGAGCAGTTCTTC. Residues: CASSLAGAFNEQFF.

The chain combines TRBV7-8 with TRBJ1-1, with 9 positions matching TRBD1. CDR3 length equals 14 residues. Germline lookup yields CDR1 SGHVS and CDR2 FQNEAQ. The ends lost 7 bases at V and 1 base at J; junction bases unmatched: 4. CDR3 amino acids: CASTLTGGNTEAFF. The CDR3 coding sequence is TGTGCCAGCACCCTGACAGGGGGGAACACTGAAGCTTTCTTT.